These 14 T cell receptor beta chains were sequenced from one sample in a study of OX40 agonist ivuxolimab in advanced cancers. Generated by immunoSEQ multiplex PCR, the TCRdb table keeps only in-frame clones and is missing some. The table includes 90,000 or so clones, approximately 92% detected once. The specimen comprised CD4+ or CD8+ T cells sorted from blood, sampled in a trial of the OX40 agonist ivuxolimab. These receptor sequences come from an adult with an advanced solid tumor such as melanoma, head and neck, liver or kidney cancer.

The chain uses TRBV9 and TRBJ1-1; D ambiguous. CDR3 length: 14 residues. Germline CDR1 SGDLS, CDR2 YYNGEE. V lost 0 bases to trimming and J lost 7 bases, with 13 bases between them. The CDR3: CASSVVNTVVEAFF. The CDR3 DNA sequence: TGTGCCAGCAGCGTAGTGAATACAGTTGTTGAAGCTTTCTTT. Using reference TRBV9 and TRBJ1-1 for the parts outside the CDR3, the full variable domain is DSGVTQTPKHLITATGQRVTLRCSPRSGDLSVYWYQQSLDQGLQFLIQYYNGEERAKGNILERFSAQQFPDLHSELNLSSLELGDSALYFCASSVVNTVVEAFFGQGTRLTVV.

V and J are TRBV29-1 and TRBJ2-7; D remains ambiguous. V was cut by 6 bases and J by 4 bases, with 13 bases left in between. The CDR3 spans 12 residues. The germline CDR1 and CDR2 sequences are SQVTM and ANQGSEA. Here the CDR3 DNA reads TGCAGCGTCCGAGGTGTGATGTACGAGCAGTACTTC. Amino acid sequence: CSVRGVMYEQYF.

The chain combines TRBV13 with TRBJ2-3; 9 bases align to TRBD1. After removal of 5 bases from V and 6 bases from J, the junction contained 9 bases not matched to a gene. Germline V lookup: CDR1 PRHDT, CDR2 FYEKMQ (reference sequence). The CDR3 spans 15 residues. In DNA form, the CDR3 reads TGTGCCAGCAGCCCACGGGACAGGGAAGAGGATACGCAGTATTTT. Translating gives CASSPRDREEDTQYF.

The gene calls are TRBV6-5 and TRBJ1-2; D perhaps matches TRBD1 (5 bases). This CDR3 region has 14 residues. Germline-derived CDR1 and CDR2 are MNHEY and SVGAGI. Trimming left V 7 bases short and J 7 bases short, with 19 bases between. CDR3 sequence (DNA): TGTGCCAGCATCCTACCTGGGGAGGGGCCTGGCTACACCTTC. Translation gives CASILPGEGPGYTF.

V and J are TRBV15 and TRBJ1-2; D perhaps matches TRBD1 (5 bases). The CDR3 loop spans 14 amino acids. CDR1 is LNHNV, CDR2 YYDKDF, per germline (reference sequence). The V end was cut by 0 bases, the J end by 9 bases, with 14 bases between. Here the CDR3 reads CATSRDRFQGSYTF. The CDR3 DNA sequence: TGTGCCACCAGCAGAGATAGGTTCCAGGGAAGCTACACCTTC.

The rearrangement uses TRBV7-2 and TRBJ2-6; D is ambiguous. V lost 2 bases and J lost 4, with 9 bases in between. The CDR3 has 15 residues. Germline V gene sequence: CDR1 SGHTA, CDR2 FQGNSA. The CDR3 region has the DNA TGTGCCAGCAGCTTAAGCCATTCGGGGGCCAACGTCCTGACTTTC. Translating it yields CASSLSHSGANVLTF. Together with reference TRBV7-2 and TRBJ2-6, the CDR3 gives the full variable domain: GAGVSQSPSNKVTEKGKDVELRCDPISGHTALYWYRQSLGQGLEFLIYFQGNSAPDKSGLPSDRFSAERTGGSVSTLTIQRTQQEDSAVYLCASSLSHSGANVLTFGAGSRLTVL.

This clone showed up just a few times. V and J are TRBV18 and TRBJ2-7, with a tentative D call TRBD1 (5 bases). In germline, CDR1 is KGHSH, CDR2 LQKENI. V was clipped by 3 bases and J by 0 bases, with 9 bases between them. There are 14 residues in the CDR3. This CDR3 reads CASSPTATSYEQYF. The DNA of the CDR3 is TGTGCCAGCTCACCGACAGCCACCTCCTACGAGCAGTACTTC.

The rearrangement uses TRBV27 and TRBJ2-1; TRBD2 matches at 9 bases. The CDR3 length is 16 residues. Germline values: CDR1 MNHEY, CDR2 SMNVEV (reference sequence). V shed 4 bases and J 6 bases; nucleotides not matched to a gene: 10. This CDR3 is CASSSLTSGRLNEQFF. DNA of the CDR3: TGTGCCAGCAGTTCGCTAACTAGCGGGCGACTCAATGAGCAGTTCTTC.

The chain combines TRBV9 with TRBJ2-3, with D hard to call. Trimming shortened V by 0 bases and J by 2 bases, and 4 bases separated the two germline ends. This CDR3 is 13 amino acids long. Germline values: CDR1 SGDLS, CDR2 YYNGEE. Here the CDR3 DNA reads TGTGCCAGCAGCGTAGTCCACACAGATACGCAGTATTTT. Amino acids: CASSVVHTDTQYF.

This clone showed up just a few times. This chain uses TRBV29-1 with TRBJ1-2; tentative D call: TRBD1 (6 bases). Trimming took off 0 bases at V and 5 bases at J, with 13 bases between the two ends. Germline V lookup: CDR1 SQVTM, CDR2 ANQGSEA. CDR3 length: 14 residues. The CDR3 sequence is CSVEEPTGGYGYTF. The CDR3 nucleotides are TGCAGCGTTGAAGAGCCGACAGGAGGGTATGGCTACACCTTC. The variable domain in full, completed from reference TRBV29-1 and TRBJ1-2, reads SAVISQKPSRDICQRGTSLTIQCQVDSQVTMMFWYRQQPGQSLTLIATANQGSEATYESGFVIDKFPISRPNLTFSTLTVSNMSPEDSSIYLCSVEEPTGGYGYTFGSGTRLTVV.

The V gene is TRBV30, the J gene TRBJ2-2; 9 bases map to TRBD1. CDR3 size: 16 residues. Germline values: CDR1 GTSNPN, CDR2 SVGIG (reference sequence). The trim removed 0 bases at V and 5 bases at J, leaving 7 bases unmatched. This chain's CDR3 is CAWSVRGQGRTGELFF. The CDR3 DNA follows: TGTGCCTGGAGTGTGCGGGGACAGGGTCGAACCGGGGAGCTGTTTTTT.

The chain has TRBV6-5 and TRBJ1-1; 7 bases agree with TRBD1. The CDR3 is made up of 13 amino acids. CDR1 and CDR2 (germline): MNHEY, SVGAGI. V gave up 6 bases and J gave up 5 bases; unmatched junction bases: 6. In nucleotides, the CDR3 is TGTGCCAGCAGGGACGGGACAGAGACTGAAGCTTTCTTT. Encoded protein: CASRDGTETEAFF.

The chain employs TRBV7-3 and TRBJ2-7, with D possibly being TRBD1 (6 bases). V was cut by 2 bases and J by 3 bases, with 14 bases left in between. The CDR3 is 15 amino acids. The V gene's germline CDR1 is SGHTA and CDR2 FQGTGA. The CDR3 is CASSLGQGLSYEQYF. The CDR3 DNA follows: TGTGCCAGCAGCTTAGGTCAGGGGTTAAGCTACGAGCAGTACTTC.

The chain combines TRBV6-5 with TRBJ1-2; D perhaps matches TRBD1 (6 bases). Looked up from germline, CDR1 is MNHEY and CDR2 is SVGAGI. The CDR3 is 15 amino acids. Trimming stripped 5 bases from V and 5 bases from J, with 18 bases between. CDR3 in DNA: TGTGCCAGCAGTACGAGGACAGCCGACTATTATGGCTACACCTTC. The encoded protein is CASSTRTADYYGYTF.